The 13 T cell receptor beta chains in this list originate from one sample, sequenced in a study of shared clonotypes between healthy human individuals. Libraries were prepared by immunoSEQ multiplex PCR; TCRdb keeps only in-frame clonotypes and omits some of them. Among some 500,000 clones, 77% were seen once, and the ten largest hold around 13%. Sequencing was performed on PBMCs. The receptor set was obtained from a woman aged 40 to 49 in good health. Some clones in this sample may be carry-over from other donors' samples.

The chain joins TRBV5-6 to TRBJ2-1, with 13 bases that match TRBD2. Unmatched junction bases numbered 3, after V lost 5 bases and J lost 4 bases. Germline CDR1 and CDR2: SGHDT and YYEEEE. This CDR3 has 15 amino acids. The CDR3 sequence is CASSKGLAGYNEQFF. The CDR3 nucleotides read TGTGCCAGCAGTAAGGGACTAGCGGGATACAATGAGCAGTTCTTC.

CDR3 in amino acids: CASSYARRTSMQFF. CDR3 bases: TGTGCCAGCAGTTACGCCCGCCGAACTAGTATGCAGTTCTTC. The chain has TRBV6-6 and TRBJ2-1; D perhaps matches TRBD2 (5 bases). Trimming removed 2 bases from V and 12 bases from J, with 17 bases in between. Germline V gene data show CDR1 as MNHNY and CDR2 as SVGAGI (reference sequence). The CDR3 runs 14 residues.

J is TRBJ2-6 and V is TRBV28; D not certain. Per the germline V gene, CDR1 is MDHEN and CDR2 is SYDVKM. The CDR3 consists of 13 residues. V was cut by 7 bases and J by 1 base, with 5 bases left in between. For the CDR3, the DNA is TGTGCCAGCACCCCTTCTGGGGCCAACGTCCTGACTTTC. Amino acids: CASTPSGANVLTF.

The chain recombines TRBV6-5 with TRBJ2-7; D unresolved. CDR1 and CDR2 (germline): MNHEY, SVGAGI. V gave up 6 bases and J gave up 3 bases, with 18 bases separating them. This CDR3 has 15 amino acids. The CDR3 spells CASRDVKLGNYEQYF. The CDR3 DNA reads TGTGCCAGCAGGGACGTGAAACTGGGAAACTACGAGCAGTACTTC.

The CDR3 nucleotides are TGTGCCTGGACTGGGCGGATCAACACTGAAGCTTTCTTT. This encodes CAWTGRINTEAFF. The chain uses TRBV30 and TRBJ1-1, with D hard to call. The CDR3 has 13 amino acids. V gave up 4 bases and J gave up 2 bases, with 11 bases separating them. From germline, CDR1 is GTSNPN and CDR2 SVGIG (reference sequence). Based on the CDR3 plus reference TRBV30 and TRBJ1-1, the full variable domain is SQTIHQWPATLVQPVGSPLSLECTVEGTSNPNLYWYRQAAGRGLQLLFYSVGIGQISSEVPQNLSASRPQDRQFILSSKKLLLSDSGFYLCAWTGRINTEAFFGQGTRLTVV.

V gene TRBV5-1 combines with J gene TRBJ2-3; possibly TRBD1 or TRBD2 for D (5 bases each). V lost 0 bases and J 2 bases, leaving 13 bases between the germline ends. CDR3 length: 16 amino acids. Germline V gives CDR1 SGHRS, CDR2 YFSETQ. CDR3 coding DNA: TGCGCCAGCAGCTTGGTTGGGACCTTCACCACAGATACGCAGTATTTT. It is translated as CASSLVGTFTTDTQYF. Full variable domain (remainder filled in from reference TRBV5-1 and TRBJ2-3): KAGVTQTPRYLIKTRGQQVTLSCSPISGHRSVSWYQQTPGQGLQFLFEYFSETQRNKGNFPGRFSGRQFSNSRSEMNVSTLELGDSALYLCASSLVGTFTTDTQYFGPGTRLTVL.

Worth noting for this clone: A much larger clone differs from this one at a single base, so this may be a read error. The sample has other DNA sequences that encode this CDR3 too. This rearrangement joins TRBV5-4 to TRBJ2-1; 10 nucleotides line up with TRBD2. The CDR3 is 15 amino acids. CDR1 is SGHNT and CDR2 is YYREEE in the germline V gene (reference sequence). V shed 5 bases and J 4 bases; nucleotides not matched to a gene: 6. CDR3 protein: CASRKGTSAYNEQFF. CDR3 in DNA: TGTGCCAGCAGAAAGGGGACTAGCGCGTACAATGAGCAGTTCTTC.

The CDR3 DNA follows: TGCGCCAGCAGCCCCGGACTAGCGGTCTTCCCAGGGGACGGGGAGCTGTTTTTT. Protein: CASSPGLAVFPGDGELFF. The chain links TRBV5-1 to TRBJ2-2, with 10 bases lining up with TRBD2. CDR3 size: 18 residues. Germline V gene lookup returns CDR1 SGHRS and CDR2 YFSETQ. V dropped 4 bases and J dropped 7; count of bases not matched to a gene: 16.

Comments on this clone: A far bigger clonotype differs at one base, so this is likely a read error. The V and J genes are TRBV4-1 and TRBJ1-2; 8 bases are a match to TRBD1. Germline lookup yields CDR1 MGHRA and CDR2 YSYEKL. V shed 4 bases, J shed 4 bases, and the junction held 5 bases outside the gene matches. CDR3 length equals 14 residues. The CDR3 DNA reads TGCGCCAGCAGCCCTCGGACAGGGTCCTATGGCTACACCTTC. Translation gives CASSPRTGSYGYTF.

V usage is TRBV28 and J usage is TRBJ2-7, with 13 bases lining up with TRBD2. V shed 4 bases and J 4 bases; nucleotides not matched to a gene: 16. Looked up from germline, CDR1 is MDHEN and CDR2 is SYDVKM. The CDR3 runs to 19 residues. CDR3 in amino acids: CASSSHRGLRTSGSYEQYF. CDR3 nucleotide sequence: TGTGCCAGCAGTTCTCACAGGGGGCTAAGGACTAGCGGGAGTTACGAGCAGTACTTC.

As to this clone: This sequence is one base from a far larger clone and is likely a read error. This chain links TRBV29-1 with TRBJ1-1; D is unresolved. CDR1 and CDR2 from the germline V gene are SQVTM and ANQGSEA. This CDR3 comprises 13 residues. This CDR3 is CSVEGGGNTEASF. For the CDR3, the DNA is TGCAGCGTTGAGGGCGGCGGGAACACTGAAGCTTCCTTT.

The gene calls are TRBV20-1 and TRBJ2-5; D tentatively fits TRBD1 or TRBD2 (5 bases each). The V gene's germline CDR1 is DFQATT and CDR2 SNEGSKA (reference sequence). The CDR3 totals 11 residues. Trimming stripped 5 bases from V and 4 bases from J, with 8 bases between. In nucleotides, the CDR3 is TGCAGTGCTCGGGACCGAGAGACCCAGTACTTC. Amino acid sequence: CSARDRETQYF.

The V gene is TRBV28, the J gene TRBJ2-7; TRBD1 matches 7 bases. Per germline, CDR1 MDHEN and CDR2 SYDVKM. Germline trimming cut 0 bases from V and 4 bases from J; bases unmatched to any gene: 9. CDR3 length equals 16 residues. The CDR3 sequence: CASSLWTGQGTYEQYF. The CDR3 DNA reads as TGTGCCAGCAGTTTATGGACAGGGCAGGGGACGTACGAGCAGTACTTC.